This T cell receptor beta chain was found in a study of blood T cell repertoires in COVID-19. In the study's own analysis: How many nucleated cells were present was estimated from reference gene primer amplification. The protocol was immunoSEQ multiplex PCR, while the TCRdb copy is restricted to in-frame clones and leaves out a portion. The DNA was the basis for D and trimming; V, J and clone size are from that table. The sample includes around 110,000 clones, around four fifths seen only once; the top ten take approximately 2.1%. The germline CDR1 and CDR2 sequences are KGHSH and LQKENI. The CDR3 covers 13 residues. Trimming cost V 0 bases and J 4 bases, with 6 bases left between them.

The chain employs TRBV18 and TRBJ2-5; no clear D. The sample consisted of peripheral blood. The receptor comes from a man aged 30-40 years with acute or convalescent COVID-19. CDR3 residues: CASSPPLAETQYF. DNA for the CDR3: TGTGCCAGCTCACCACCGTTGGCAGAGACCCAGTACTTC.